Sequencing of this T cell receptor beta chain was carried out in a study of blood T cell repertoires in COVID-19. V was pared by 6 bases and J by 4 bases, with 10 bases between. There are 13 residues in the CDR3. The germline V gene encodes CDR1 LNHDA and CDR2 SQIVND (reference sequence). Original analysis: Amplification of reference gene primers was used by the study to estimate nucleated cell counts. Generated by immunoSEQ multiplex PCR, the TCRdb table keeps only in-frame clones and is missing some. Clone size and the V and J calls come from that table; the DNA yielded D and trimming. The sample has some 70,000 clones, about nine tenths seen once. This clone was detected only once.

The chain combines TRBV19 with TRBJ1-5; D is possibly TRBD1 (6 bases). The source is a man aged 45-60 years with active COVID-19. Input material: peripheral blood. The CDR3 nucleotides read TGTGCCAGTAGCGACAGGACAAATCAGCCCCAGCATTTT. It codes for CASSDRTNQPQHF.